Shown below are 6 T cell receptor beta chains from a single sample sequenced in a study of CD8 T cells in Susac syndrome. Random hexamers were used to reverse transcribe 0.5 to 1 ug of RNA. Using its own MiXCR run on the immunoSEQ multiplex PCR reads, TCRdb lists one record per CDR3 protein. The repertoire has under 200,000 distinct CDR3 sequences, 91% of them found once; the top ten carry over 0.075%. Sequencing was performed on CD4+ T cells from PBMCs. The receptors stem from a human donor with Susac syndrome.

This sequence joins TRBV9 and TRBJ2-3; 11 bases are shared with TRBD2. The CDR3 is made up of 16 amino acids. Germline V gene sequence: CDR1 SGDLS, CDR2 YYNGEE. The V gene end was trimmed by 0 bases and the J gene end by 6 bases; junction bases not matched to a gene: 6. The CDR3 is CASSVASGGPADTQYF. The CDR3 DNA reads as TGTGCCAGCAGCGTAGCTAGCGGGGGGCCGGCGGATACGCAGTATTTT.

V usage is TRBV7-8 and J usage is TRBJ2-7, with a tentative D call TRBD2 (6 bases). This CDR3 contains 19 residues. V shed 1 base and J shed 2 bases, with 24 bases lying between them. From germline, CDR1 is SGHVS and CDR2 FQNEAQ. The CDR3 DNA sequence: TGTGCCAGCAGCTTAGGATCGGGAGCTGGTTTCGGGTTTGCCTACGAGCAGTACTTC. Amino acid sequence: CASSLGSGAGFGFAYEQYF.

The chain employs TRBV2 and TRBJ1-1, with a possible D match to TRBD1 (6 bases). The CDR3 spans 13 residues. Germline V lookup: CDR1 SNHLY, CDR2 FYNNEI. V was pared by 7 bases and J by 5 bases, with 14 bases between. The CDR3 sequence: CASIGGRSTEAFF. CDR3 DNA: TGTGCCAGCATAGGGGGGCGATCGACTGAAGCTTTCTTT.

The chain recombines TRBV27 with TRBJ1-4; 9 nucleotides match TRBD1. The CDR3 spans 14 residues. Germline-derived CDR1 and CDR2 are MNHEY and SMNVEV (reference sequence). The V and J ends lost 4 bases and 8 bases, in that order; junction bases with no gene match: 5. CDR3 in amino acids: CASSWDREAEKLFF. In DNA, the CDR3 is TGTGCCAGCAGTTGGGACAGGGAAGCCGAAAAACTGTTTTTT.

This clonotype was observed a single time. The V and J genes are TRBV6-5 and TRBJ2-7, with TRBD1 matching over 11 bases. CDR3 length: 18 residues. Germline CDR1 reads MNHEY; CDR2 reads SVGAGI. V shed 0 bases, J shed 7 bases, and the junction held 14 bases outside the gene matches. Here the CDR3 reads CASSYSGGIGTGGREQYF. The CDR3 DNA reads TGTGCCAGCAGTTACTCGGGTGGCATCGGGACAGGGGGTCGGGAGCAGTACTTC.

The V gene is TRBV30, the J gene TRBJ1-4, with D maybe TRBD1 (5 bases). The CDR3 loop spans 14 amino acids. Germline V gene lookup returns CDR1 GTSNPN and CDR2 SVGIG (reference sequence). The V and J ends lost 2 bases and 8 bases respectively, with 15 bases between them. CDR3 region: CAWSFGGVSEKLFF. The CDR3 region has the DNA TGTGCCTGGAGTTTTGGGGGAGTAAGCGAAAAACTGTTTTTT.